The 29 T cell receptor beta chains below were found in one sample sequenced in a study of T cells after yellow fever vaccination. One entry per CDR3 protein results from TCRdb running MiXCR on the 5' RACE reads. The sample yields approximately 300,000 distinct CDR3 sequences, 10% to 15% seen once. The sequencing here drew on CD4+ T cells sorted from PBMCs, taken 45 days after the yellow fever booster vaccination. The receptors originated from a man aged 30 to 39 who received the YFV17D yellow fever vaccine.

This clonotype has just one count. CDR3 residues: CAIGGQWAEAFF. Written as DNA, the CDR3 is TGTGCCATCGGCGGGCAGTGGGCTGAAGCTTTCTTT. The gene calls are TRBV10-3 and TRBJ1-1; D is undetermined. The CDR3 contains 12 residues. The germline V gene encodes CDR1 ENHRY and CDR2 SYGVKD. V lost 8 bases, J lost 6 bases, and 13 bases lay in between.

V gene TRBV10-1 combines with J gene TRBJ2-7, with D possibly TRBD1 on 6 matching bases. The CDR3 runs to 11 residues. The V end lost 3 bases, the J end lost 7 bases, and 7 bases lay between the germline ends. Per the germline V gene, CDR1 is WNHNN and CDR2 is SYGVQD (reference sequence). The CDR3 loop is CASSETGEQYF. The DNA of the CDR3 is TGCGCCAGCAGTGAAACAGGGGAGCAGTACTTC.

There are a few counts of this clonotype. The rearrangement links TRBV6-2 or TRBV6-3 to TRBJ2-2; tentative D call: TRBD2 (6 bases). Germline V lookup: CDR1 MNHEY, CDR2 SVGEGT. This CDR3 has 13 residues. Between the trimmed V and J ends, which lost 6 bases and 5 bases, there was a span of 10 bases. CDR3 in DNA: TGTGCCAGCAGAGGGACTTCGACCGGGGAGCTGTTTTTT. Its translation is CASRGTSTGELFF.

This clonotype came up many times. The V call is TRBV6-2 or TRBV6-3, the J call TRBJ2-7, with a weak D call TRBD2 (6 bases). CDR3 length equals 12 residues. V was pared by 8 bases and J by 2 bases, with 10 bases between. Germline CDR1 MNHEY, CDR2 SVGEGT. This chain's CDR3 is CASGDFTYEQYF. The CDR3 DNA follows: TGTGCCAGCGGGGACTTCACCTACGAGCAGTACTTC.

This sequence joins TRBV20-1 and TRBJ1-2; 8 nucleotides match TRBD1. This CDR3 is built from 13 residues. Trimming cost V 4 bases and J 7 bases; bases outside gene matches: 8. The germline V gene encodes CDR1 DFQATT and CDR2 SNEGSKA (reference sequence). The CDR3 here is CSATGTGSIGYTF. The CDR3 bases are TGCAGTGCTACTGGGACAGGCTCCATTGGCTACACCTTC.

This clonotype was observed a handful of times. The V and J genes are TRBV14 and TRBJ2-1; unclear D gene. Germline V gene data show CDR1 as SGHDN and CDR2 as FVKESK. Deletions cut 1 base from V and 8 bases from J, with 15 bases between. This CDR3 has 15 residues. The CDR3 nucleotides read TGTGCCAGCAGCCAAGGGTTTAGTCCGGTCGATGAGCAGTTCTTC. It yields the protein CASSQGFSPVDEQFF.

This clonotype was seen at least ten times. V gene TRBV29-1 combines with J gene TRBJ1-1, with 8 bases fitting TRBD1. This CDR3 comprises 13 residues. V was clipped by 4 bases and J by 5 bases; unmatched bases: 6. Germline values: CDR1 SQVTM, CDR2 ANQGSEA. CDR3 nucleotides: TGCAGCGTTGCCAACAGGGGGGGGACTGAAGCTTTCTTT. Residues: CSVANRGGTEAFF.

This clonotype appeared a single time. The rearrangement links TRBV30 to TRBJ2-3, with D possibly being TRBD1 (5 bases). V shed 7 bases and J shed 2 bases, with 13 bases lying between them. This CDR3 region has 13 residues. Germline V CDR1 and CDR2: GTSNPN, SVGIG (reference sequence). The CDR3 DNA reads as TGTGCCTCAATAAGGGGTCCCACAGATACGCAGTATTTT. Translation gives CASIRGPTDTQYF.

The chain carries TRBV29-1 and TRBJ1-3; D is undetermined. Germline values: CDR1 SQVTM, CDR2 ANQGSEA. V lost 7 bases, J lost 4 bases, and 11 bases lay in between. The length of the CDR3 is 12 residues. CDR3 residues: CSAASIGNTIYF. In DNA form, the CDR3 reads TGCAGCGCAGCGTCGATCGGAAACACCATATATTTT. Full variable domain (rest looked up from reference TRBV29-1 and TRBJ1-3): SAVISQKPSRDICQRGTSLTIQCQVDSQVTMMFWYRQQPGQSLTLIATANQGSEATYESGFVIDKFPISRPNLTFSTLTVSNMSPEDSSIYLCSAASIGNTIYFGEGSWLTVV.

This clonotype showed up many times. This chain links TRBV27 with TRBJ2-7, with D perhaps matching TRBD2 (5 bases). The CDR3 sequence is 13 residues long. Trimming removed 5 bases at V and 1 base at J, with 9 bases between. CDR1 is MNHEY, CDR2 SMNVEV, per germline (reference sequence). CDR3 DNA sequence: TGTGCCAGCAGTCTCGGGGATTCCTACGAGCAGTACTTC. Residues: CASSLGDSYEQYF.

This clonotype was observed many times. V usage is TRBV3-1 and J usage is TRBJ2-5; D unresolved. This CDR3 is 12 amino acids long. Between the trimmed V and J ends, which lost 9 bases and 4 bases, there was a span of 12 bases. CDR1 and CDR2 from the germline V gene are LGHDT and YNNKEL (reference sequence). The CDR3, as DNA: TGTGCCAGTTGGGCGGTTGGAGAGACCCAGTACTTC. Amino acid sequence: CASWAVGETQYF.

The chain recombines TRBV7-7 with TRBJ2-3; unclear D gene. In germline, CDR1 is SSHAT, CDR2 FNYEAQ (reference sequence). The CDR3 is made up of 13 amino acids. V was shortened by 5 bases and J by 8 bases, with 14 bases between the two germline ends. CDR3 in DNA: TGTGCCAGCAGCGAAAGCCCCGGCGGTACGCAGTATTTT. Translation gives CASSESPGGTQYF.

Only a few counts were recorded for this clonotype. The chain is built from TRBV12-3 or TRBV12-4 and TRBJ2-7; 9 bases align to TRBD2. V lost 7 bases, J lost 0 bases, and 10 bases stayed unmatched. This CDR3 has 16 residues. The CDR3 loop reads CASTPRGGPSSYEQYF. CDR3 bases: TGTGCCAGCACCCCGCGGGGGGGTCCGAGCTCCTACGAGCAGTACTTC.

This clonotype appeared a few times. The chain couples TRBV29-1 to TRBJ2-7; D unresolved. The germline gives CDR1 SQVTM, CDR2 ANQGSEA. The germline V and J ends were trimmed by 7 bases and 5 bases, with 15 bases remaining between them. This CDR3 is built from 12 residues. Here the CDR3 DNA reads TGCAGCGCCGGGCCGGTGCGGAACGAGCAGTACTTC. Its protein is CSAGPVRNEQYF.

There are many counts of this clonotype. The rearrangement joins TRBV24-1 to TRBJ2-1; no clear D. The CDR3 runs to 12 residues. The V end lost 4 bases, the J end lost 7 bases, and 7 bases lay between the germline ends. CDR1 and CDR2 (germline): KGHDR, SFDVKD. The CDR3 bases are TGTGCCACCAGTGAGGAATTTAATGAGCAGTTCTTC. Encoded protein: CATSEEFNEQFF.

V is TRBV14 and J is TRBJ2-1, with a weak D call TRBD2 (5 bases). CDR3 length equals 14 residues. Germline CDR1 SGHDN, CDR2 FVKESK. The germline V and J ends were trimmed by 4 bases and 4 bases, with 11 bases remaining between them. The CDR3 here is CASSRRRGYNEQFF. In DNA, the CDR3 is TGTGCCAGCAGCCGCCGTCGCGGGTACAATGAGCAGTTCTTC.

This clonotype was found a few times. CDR3 sequence: CASSFGLREVSDTQYF. The CDR3 coding sequence is TGTGCCAGCAGCTTCGGCTTGCGGGAGGTCTCAGATACGCAGTATTTT. This rearrangement joins TRBV11-2 to TRBJ2-3, with 8 bases identical to TRBD2. CDR1 is SGHAT, CDR2 FQNNGV, per germline. The J segment lost 4 bases and the V segment lost 3 bases, leaving 9 bases of the junction unmatched. This CDR3 is 16 amino acids long.

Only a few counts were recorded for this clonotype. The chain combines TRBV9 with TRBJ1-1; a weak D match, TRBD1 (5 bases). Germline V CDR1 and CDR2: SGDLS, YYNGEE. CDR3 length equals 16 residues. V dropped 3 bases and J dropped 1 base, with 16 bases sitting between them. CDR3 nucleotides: TGTGCCAGCAGCGGTCCCGGGGGGGTCGGGAACACTGAAGCTTTCTTT. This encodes CASSGPGGVGNTEAFF.

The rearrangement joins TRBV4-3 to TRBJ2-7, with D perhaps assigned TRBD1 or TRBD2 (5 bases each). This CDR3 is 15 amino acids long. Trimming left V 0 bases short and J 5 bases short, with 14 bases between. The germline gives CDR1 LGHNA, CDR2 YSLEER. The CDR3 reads CASSQEWARENEQYF. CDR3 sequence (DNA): TGCGCCAGCAGCCAAGAGTGGGCCAGGGAGAACGAGCAGTACTTC.

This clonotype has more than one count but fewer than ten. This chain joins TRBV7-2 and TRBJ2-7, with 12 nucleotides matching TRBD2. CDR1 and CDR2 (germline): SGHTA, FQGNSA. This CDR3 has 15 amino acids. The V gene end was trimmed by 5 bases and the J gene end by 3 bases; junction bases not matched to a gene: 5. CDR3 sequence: CASSRGLAGLYEQYF. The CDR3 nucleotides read TGTGCCAGCAGCCGCGGACTAGCGGGACTCTACGAGCAGTACTTC.

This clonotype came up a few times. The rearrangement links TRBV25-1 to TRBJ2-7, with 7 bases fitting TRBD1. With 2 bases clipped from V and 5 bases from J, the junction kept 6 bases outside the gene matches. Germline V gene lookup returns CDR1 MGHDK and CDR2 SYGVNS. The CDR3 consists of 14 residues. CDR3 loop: CASSEPGGYHEQYF. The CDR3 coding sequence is TGTGCCAGCAGTGAACCAGGGGGATACCACGAGCAGTACTTC.

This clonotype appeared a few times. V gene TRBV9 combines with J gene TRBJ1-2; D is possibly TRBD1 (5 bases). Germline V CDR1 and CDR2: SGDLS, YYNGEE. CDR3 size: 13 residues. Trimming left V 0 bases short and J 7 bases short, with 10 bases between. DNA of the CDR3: TGTGCCAGCAGCGTAGGGGAACAGGCTGGCTACACCTTC. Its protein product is CASSVGEQAGYTF.

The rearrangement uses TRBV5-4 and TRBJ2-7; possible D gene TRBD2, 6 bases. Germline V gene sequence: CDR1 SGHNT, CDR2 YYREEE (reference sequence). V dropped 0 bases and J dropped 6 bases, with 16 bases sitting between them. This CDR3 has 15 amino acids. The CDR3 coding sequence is TGTGCCAGCAGCTTGGTGGGCTATCGGGGGAGCGAGCAGTACTTC. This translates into CASSLVGYRGSEQYF.

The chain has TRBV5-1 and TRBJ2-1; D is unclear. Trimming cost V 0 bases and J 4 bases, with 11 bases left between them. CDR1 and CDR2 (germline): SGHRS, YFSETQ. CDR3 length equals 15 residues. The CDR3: CASSLGVFLYNEQFF. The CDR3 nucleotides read TGCGCCAGCAGCTTGGGGGTCTTTCTATACAATGAGCAGTTCTTC.

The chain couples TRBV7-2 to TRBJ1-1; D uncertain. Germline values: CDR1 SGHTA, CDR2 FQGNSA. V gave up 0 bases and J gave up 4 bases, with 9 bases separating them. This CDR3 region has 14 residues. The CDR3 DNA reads TGTGCCAGCAGCTTAGCGGAGGGCCTCACTGAAGCTTTCTTT. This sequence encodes CASSLAEGLTEAFF.

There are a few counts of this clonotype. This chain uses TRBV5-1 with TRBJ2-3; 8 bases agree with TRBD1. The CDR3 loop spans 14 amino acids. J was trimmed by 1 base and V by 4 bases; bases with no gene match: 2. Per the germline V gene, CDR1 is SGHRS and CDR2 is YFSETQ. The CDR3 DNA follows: TGCGCCAGCAGCGCGGGACAGGGCACAGATACGCAGTATTTT. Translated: CASSAGQGTDTQYF.

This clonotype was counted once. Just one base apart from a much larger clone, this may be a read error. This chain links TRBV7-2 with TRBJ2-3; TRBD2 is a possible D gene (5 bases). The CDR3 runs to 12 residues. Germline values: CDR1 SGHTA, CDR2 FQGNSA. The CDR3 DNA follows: TGTGCCAGCAGCTCCTACGGGGATAAGCAGTATTTT. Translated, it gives CASSSYGDKQYF.

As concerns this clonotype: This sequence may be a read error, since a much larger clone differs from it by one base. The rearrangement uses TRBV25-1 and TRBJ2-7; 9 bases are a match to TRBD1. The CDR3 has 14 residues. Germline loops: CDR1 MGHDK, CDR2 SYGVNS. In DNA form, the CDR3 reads TGTGCCGGCAGTGTGGTAGACAGGGGGGGCGAGCAGTACTTC. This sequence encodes CAGSVVDRGGEQYF.

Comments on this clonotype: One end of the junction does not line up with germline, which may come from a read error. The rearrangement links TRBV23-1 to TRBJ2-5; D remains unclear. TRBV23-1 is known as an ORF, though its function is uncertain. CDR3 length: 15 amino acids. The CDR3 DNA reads TGCGCCAGCAGTCAATCATATACCAGGCAAGAGGCCCAGTACTTC. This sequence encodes CASSQSYTRQEAQYF.